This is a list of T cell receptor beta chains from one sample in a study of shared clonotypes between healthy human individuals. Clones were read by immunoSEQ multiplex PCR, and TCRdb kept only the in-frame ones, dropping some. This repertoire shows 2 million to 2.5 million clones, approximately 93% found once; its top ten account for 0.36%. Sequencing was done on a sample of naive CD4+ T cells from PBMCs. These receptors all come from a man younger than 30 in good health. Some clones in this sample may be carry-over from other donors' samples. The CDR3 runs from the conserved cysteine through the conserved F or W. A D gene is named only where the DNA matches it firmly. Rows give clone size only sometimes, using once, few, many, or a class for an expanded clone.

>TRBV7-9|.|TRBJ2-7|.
TGTGCCAGCAGCTTAGTTGCCCAGCCGGGCAAGCGGTACGAGCAGTACTTC
CASSLVAQPGKRYEQYF
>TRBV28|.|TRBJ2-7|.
TGTGCCAGCACCACTCCCCCGACAGTACCCTACGAGCAGTACTTC
CASTTPPTVPYEQYF
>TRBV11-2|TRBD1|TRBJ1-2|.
TGTGCCAGCAGCTCAGACAGGGTTTCGGGCGGCTACACCTTC
CASSSDRVSGGYTF
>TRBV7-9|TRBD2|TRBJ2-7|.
TGTGCCAGCAGCTTCGGGGCGGGAGGGTCCTACGAGCAGTACTTC
CASSFGAGGSYEQYF
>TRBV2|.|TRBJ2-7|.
TGTGCCAGCAGTAAAAGCTCCTACGAGCAGTACTTC
CASSKSSYEQYF
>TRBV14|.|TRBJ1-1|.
TGTGCCAGCAGCCAAGCTGAGGGCACTGAAGCTTTCTTT
CASSQAEGTEAFF
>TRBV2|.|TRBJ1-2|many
TGTGCCAGCAAGGGCGGGTTGGGGGGAATCTATGGCTACACCTTC
CASKGGLGGIYGYTF
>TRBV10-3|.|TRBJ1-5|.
TGTGCCGTATCTGAACGCGTGGCCGCGGGTCAGCCCCAGCATTTT
CAVSERVAAGQPQHF
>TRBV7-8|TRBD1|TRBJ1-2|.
TGTGCCAGCAGCCCCACGGGACAGGGGGACTATGGCTACACCTTC
CASSPTGQGDYGYTF
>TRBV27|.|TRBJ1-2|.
TGTGCCAGCAGTCCTCGGATGGGGGCCTATGGCTACACCTTC
CASSPRMGAYGYTF
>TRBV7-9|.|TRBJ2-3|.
TGTGCCAGCAGCCTAGGGAGGCCCCGCACAGATACGCAGTATTTT
CASSLGRPRTDTQYF
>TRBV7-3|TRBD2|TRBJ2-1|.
TGTGCCAGCAGCTCCATAGCGGGGACAAAATCCTACAATGAGCAGTTCTTC
CASSSIAGTKSYNEQFF
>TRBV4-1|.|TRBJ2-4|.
TGCGCCAGCAGCCAAGAGAGAGCATCCCATGCCAAAAACATTCAGTACTTC
CASSQERASHAKNIQYF
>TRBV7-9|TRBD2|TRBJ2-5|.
TGTGCCAGCGGACTAGCCGTAGAGACCCAGTACTTC
CASGLAVETQYF
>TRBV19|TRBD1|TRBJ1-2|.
TGTGCCAGTAGGAAGGGAGGGGGCTTGGGCTATGGCTACACCTTC
CASRKGGGLGYGYTF
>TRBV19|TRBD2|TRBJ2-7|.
TGTGCCAGTAGACCGGGACTAGCGGGCCCCTACGAGCAGTACTTC
CASRPGLAGPYEQYF
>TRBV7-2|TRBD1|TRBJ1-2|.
TGTGCCAGCAGCATTCAGGGGGCACGTGGCTACACCTTC
CASSIQGARGYTF
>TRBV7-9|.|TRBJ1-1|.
TGTGCCAGCAGCTTAGGAGCGGTGAACACTGAAGCTTTCTTT
CASSLGAVNTEAFF
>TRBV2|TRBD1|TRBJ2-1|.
TGTGCCATCACTAAGCCGGGACAGTCCACCAATGAGCAGTTCTTC
CAITKPGQSTNEQFF
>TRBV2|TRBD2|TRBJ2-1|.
TGTGCCAGCAGTCTAGCGGGAATGGGAAATGAGCAGTTCTTC
CASSLAGMGNEQFF
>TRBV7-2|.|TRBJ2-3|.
TGTGCCAGCAGCTTACTCCAGCCCCGGGGAGATACGCAGTATTTT
CASSLLQPRGDTQYF
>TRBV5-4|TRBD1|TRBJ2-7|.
TGTGCCAGCGGGACAGGGCGCTACGAGCAGTACTTC
CASGTGRYEQYF
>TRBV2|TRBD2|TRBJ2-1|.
TGTGCCAGCAGCCGTACTAGCGGGGCATACAATGAGCAGTTCTTC
CASSRTSGAYNEQFF
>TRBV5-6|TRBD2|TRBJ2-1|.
TGTGCCAGCAGCTGGGGACTAGCGGGAGAGGTTGAGCAGTTCTTC
CASSWGLAGEVEQFF
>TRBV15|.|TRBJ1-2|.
TGTGCCACCAGCAGAGAAGTGGTTGAGGGGCGCTACACCTTC
CATSREVVEGRYTF
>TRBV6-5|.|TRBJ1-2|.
TGTGCCAGCAGTTACTCGAGGTCTCCCTACTATGGCTACACCTTC
CASSYSRSPYYGYTF
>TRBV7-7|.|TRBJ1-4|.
TGTGCCAGCAGCCCGGACCGGGGGGAAAAACTGTTTTTT
CASSPDRGEKLFF
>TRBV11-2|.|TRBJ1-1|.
TGTGCCAGCAGCTTAGGGGCCACTGAAGCTTTCTTT
CASSLGATEAFF
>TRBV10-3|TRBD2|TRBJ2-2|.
TGTGCCATCAGGGGACTAGCGGGAGTAGGGACCGGGGAGCTGTTTTTT
CAIRGLAGVGTGELFF
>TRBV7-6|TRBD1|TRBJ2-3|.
TGTGCCAGCAGCTTAGGGGCCGGGACAGCTATAGGGGATACGCAGTATTTT
CASSLGAGTAIGDTQYF
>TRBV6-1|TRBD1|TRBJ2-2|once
TGTGCCACCATACGGGACAGACACACCGGGGAGCTGTTTTTT
CATIRDRHTGELFF
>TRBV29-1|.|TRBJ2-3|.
TGCAGCGTCAAAGGGACCACGGGGGTCACAGATACGCAGTATTTT
CSVKGTTGVTDTQYF
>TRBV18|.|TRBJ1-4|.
TGTGCCAGCTCACCGCTCACAGTTACTAATGAAAAACTGTTTTTT
CASSPLTVTNEKLFF
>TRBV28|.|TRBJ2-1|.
TGTGCATCGGGAGAGACAGAGAATGAGCAGTTCTTC
CASGETENEQFF
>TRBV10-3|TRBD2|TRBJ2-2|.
TGTGCCATCAGTGCCAATAGCGGGAGCTCGAACACCGGGGAGCTGTTTTTT
CAISANSGSSNTGELFF
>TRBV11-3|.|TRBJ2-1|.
TGTGCCAGCAGCACCGGCGGCTACAATGAGCAGTTCTTC
CASSTGGYNEQFF
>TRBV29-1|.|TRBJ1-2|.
TGCAGCGACATTGGTACTCGGGGGGATAAACCTTATGGCTACACCTTC
CSDIGTRGDKPYGYTF
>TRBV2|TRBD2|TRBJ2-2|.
TGTGCCAGCAGTGGAATAGCGGGAGGGTACACCGGGGAGCTGTTTTTT
CASSGIAGGYTGELFF
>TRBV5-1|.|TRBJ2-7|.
TGCGCCAGCAGCTTATGGGGGGACCGGTCCGAGCAGTACTTC
CASSLWGDRSEQYF